The 4 T cell receptor beta chains in this list originate from one sample, sequenced in a study of OX40 agonist ivuxolimab in advanced cancers. Library method: the immunoSEQ multiplex PCR assay. TCRdb holds this immuneACCESS table with in-frame rearrangements only. Some clones are missing; in checked studies, unresolved V genes explain under half, and the rest has no known cause. The table for this sample lists over 45,000 clones; less than 90% of them were counted only once. Roughly 0.6% of the sample lies in the top ten. The sample here was CD4+ or CD8+ T cells sorted from blood, taken in a trial of the OX40 agonist ivuxolimab. Source of these receptors: an adult with an advanced solid tumor such as melanoma, head and neck, liver or kidney cancer.

The J gene is TRBJ2-7, the V gene TRBV6-1, with 9 bases fitting TRBD1. Unmatched junction bases numbered 13, after V lost 7 bases and J lost 6 bases. The CDR3 runs 15 residues. Germline CDR1 reads MNHNS; CDR2 reads SASEGT. The CDR3 DNA reads as TGTGCCAGCAATATATTACAGGGGGCAGAGGGCGAGCAGTACTTC. Translating gives CASNILQGAEGEQYF.

The chain links TRBV7-6 to TRBJ2-3, with 9 bases lining up with TRBD2. Per the germline V gene, CDR1 is SGHVS and CDR2 is FNYEAQ. The V gene end was trimmed by 5 bases and the J gene end by 1 base; junction bases not matched to a gene: 10. This CDR3 has 17 residues. The CDR3 region is CASSPLFSGGRTDTQYF. Written as DNA, the CDR3 is TGTGCCAGCAGCCCCTTATTTAGCGGGGGCCGCACAGATACGCAGTATTTT.

This rearrangement joins TRBV5-1 to TRBJ2-1, with D uncertain. This CDR3 region has 11 residues. The V gene's germline CDR1 is SGHRS and CDR2 YFSETQ. V was clipped by 4 bases and J by 7 bases, with 6 bases between them. The CDR3 region has the DNA TGCGCCAGCAGCAATGGGAATGAGCAGTTCTTC. This codes for CASSNGNEQFF.

V gene TRBV2 combines with J gene TRBJ2-5; 9 bases fit TRBD2. Trimming cost V 4 bases and J 3 bases; bases outside gene matches: 6. The germline CDR1 and CDR2 sequences are SNHLY and FYNNEI. The CDR3 length is 15 residues. Written as DNA, the CDR3 is TGTGCCAGCAGTGGGTTGCGGGGGGGCGAAGAGACCCAGTACTTC. Protein: CASSGLRGGEETQYF.